One sample yielded the 11 T cell receptor beta chains listed below, sequenced in a study of identical twins. One entry per CDR3 protein results from TCRdb running MiXCR on the 5' RACE reads. The table has hundreds of thousands of distinct CDR3 sequences, 6% to 6.5% seen once. The sequenced material came from naive T cells sorted from blood. The receptors come from a man younger than 30 in good health.

In DNA form, the CDR3 reads TGTGCCAGCAGGGGACAGGGACACGGGGAGCTGTTTTTT. Protein sequence: CASRGQGHGELFF. The rearrangement uses TRBV6-1 and TRBJ2-2, with 9 positions matching TRBD1. Germline CDR1 MNHNS, CDR2 SASEGT. The junction had 3 bases not matched to a gene; V was cut back by 6 bases and J by 7 bases. The CDR3 is 13 residues long.

There are a few counts of this clonotype. The V gene is TRBV7-9, the J gene TRBJ1-2, with D hard to call. From germline, CDR1 is SEHNR and CDR2 FQNEAQ (reference sequence). The ends were cut back, 5 bases at V and 4 bases at J, with 11 bases in the middle. This CDR3 has 13 amino acids. In nucleotides, the CDR3 is TGTGCCAGCAGCCAGACAAGCTTCTATGGCTACACCTTC. Translated: CASSQTSFYGYTF. Full variable domain (outside the CDR3, taken from reference TRBV7-9 and TRBJ1-2): DTGVSQNPRHKITKRGQNVTFRCDPISEHNRLYWYRQTLGQGPEFLTYFQNEAQLEKSRLLSDRFSAERPKGSFSTLEIQRTEQGDSAMYLCASSQTSFYGYTFGSGTRLTVV.

This clonotype has at least ten counts. The chain links TRBV25-1 to TRBJ1-1; TRBD1 might be the D (6 bases). Trimming took 2 bases from V and 10 from J, leaving 11 bases between them. Germline CDR1 reads MGHDK; CDR2 reads SYGVNS. CDR3 size: 12 residues. This CDR3 reads CASSEGKGGAFF. The CDR3, as DNA: TGTGCCAGCAGTGAAGGTAAAGGGGGAGCTTTCTTT.

This clonotype occurred many times. This chain connects TRBV20-1 to TRBJ2-1; 9 positions match TRBD2. This CDR3 comprises 15 residues. V trimming: 3 bases; J trimming: 7 bases; junction bases outside the gene matches: 10. Germline CDR1 is DFQATT and CDR2 is SNEGSKA (reference sequence). The CDR3 spells CSASRIAGAGNEQFF. The CDR3, as DNA: TGCAGTGCTAGCAGGATAGCGGGAGCTGGTAATGAGCAGTTCTTC.

The rearrangement uses TRBV29-1 and TRBJ2-1; unclear D gene. The CDR3 consists of 15 residues. Germline V gene lookup returns CDR1 SQVTM and CDR2 ANQGSEA. The V end was cut by 5 bases, the J end by 0 bases, with 14 bases between. The CDR3 region is CSVPGLLSSYNEQFF. For the CDR3, the DNA is TGCAGCGTTCCTGGTCTGCTGAGCTCCTACAATGAGCAGTTCTTC.

The rearrangement joins TRBV4-2 to TRBJ2-3, with a tentative D call TRBD2 (5 bases). The V gene's germline CDR1 is LGHNA and CDR2 YNFKEQ. The CDR3 is made up of 16 amino acids. Between the trimmed V and J ends, which lost 0 bases and 3 bases, there was a span of 13 bases. The CDR3 protein is CASSQDLAEPTDTQYF. The CDR3 region has the DNA TGTGCCAGCAGCCAAGACCTAGCAGAACCGACAGATACGCAGTATTTT.

The count of this clonotype is one. The chain is built from TRBV7-9 and TRBJ2-7; 7 positions agree with TRBD1. Germline V gene lookup returns CDR1 SEHNR and CDR2 FQNEAQ (reference sequence). The CDR3 extends over 15 amino acids. V shed 5 bases, J shed 7 bases, and the junction held 14 bases outside the gene matches. CDR3 region: CASSPPRDRAREQYF. The CDR3 DNA reads as TGTGCCAGCAGCCCACCCCGAGACAGGGCCCGTGAGCAGTACTTC.

This clonotype has a handful of counts. The gene calls are TRBV3-1 and TRBJ2-7, with 7 bases matching TRBD1. Per germline, CDR1 LGHDT and CDR2 YNNKEL (reference sequence). The ends lost 0 bases at V and 3 bases at J; junction bases unmatched: 8. CDR3 length: 16 residues. CDR3 loop: CASSQDVAQGSYEQYF. The DNA for the CDR3 is TGTGCCAGCAGCCAAGATGTCGCACAGGGGAGCTACGAGCAGTACTTC.

This clonotype was seen many times. The chain joins TRBV20-1 to TRBJ2-5; D may be TRBD2 (5 bases). The CDR3 loop spans 13 amino acids. In germline, CDR1 is DFQATT, CDR2 SNEGSKA (reference sequence). V was shortened by 3 bases and J by 4 bases, with 12 bases between the two germline ends. CDR3 coding DNA: TGCAGTGCTAGGTGGAGGCGGGCAGAGACCCAGTACTTC. Translated: CSARWRRAETQYF.

This clonotype was counted ten times or more. This CDR3 is CSVEGRGRGSNTQYF. The DNA for the CDR3 is TGCAGCGTTGAGGGCAGGGGTAGGGGTTCTAATACGCAGTATTTT. The V call is TRBV29-1, the J call TRBJ2-3; tentatively, D is TRBD1 (6 bases). The V end was cut by 3 bases, the J end by 7 bases, with 20 bases between. Germline assignment: CDR1 SQVTM and CDR2 ANQGSEA. This CDR3 has 15 amino acids.

This clonotype was found many times. The chain uses TRBV4-1 and TRBJ2-7; unclear D gene. The CDR3 covers 15 residues. With 0 bases removed from V and 2 bases from J, the gap between germline ends came to 11 bases. CDR1 and CDR2 (germline): MGHRA, YSYEKL. CDR3 loop: CASSQESYSTYEQYF. CDR3 sequence (DNA): TGCGCCAGCAGCCAAGAAAGTTACAGCACCTACGAGCAGTACTTC.